This entry features one T cell receptor (beta chain) sequence. The germline CDR1 and CDR2 sequences are MNHNY and SVGAGI (reference sequence). The CDR3 spans 11 residues. The V and J ends lost 8 bases and 13 bases, in that order; junction bases with no gene match: 7. This entry belongs to a study of blood T cell repertoires in COVID-19. Turning to the study itself: COVID-19 samples, acute and convalescent, were from the United States, Italy and Spain. Sample material is recorded as cDNA or gDNA derived from T cells, B-cell-depleted T cells, or PBMCs.

Original analysis: Estimation of nucleated cell counts was performed using reference gene primer amplification. The data were produced by immunoSEQ multiplex PCR, yet TCRdb's version contains in-frame clones alone and is incomplete. V and J calls and clone size are those listed in that table; D and trimming were worked out from the DNA. The data hold some 100,000 clones, with around 90% observed a single time. The sample comprised peripheral blood. The source of this sequence is a woman aged 55-69 years with acute or convalescent COVID-19. The J gene is TRBJ1-2, the V gene TRBV6-6, with 10 bases fitting TRBD1. CDR3 amino acids: CASWTGGPVTF. CDR3 nucleotide sequence: TGTGCCAGCTGGACAGGGGGGCCAGTCACCTTC.